Detailed here is one T cell receptor beta chain. Its cognate antigen is unknown. Germline assignment: CDR1 MNHNY and CDR2 SVGAGI (reference sequence). CDR3 length: 12 residues. The sample originates from a study of T cells expressing NK-cell markers. Overall study: It was from sorted CD3+CD56+NKG2C+, CD3+CD56+NKG2C- and CD3+CD56-NKG2C+ T cells that TCR beta repertoires came. Most of the eight sequenced donors tested HCMV-seropositive; one tested seronegative.

After re-calling the 5' RACE reads, TCRdb lists one entry per CDR3 protein, DNA absent. Its table lists about 380,000 distinct CDR3 sequences. Notes on the study in general: It was still unclear whether expanded NKG2C+ T cell clones were HCMV specific. Also leading the CD3+CD56-NKG2C+ fraction in several donors were these clonotypes.

The TCR was taken from a man aged 18 to 70 in good health. Sequencing was performed on blood T cells: a sorted CD56 or NKG2C T cell subset, CD4+ or CD8+ T cells, or bulk PBMC T cells (not recorded which). J is TRBJ1-1 and V is TRBV6-6. This chain's CDR3 is CASSSQDTEAFF.